The rows below give T cell receptor beta chains drawn from one sample of a study of regulatory T cells in long-lasting Graves disease. From the multiplex PCR reads, TCRdb called clonotypes with MiXCR, one entry per CDR3 protein. The sample has fewer than 450,000 distinct CDR3 sequences, less than 25% seen once; the top ten hold roughly 20%. The input for sequencing was peripheral blood mononuclear cells (PBMCs), taken when the disease was refractory, from a patient treated with antithyroid drugs. The source is a female donor with Graves disease. The CDR3 runs from the conserved cysteine through the conserved F or W. A D gene is named only where the DNA matches it firmly. Size is omitted from some rows. Given values are once, few, many or a class for expanded clones.

d_call clone_size j_call v_call cdr3_aa cdr3_nt
- many TRBJ1-2 TRBV27 CASRTPERGGYGYTF TGTGCCAGCCGAACCCCCGAGAGGGGAGGCTATGGCTACACCTTC
TRBD1 many TRBJ2-7 TRBV7-2 CASSQQGGTYEQYF TGTGCCAGCAGCCAACAGGGGGGTACCTACGAGCAGTACTTC
TRBD2 - TRBJ2-2 TRBV9 CASSVYTSGRANTGELFF TGTGCCAGCAGCGTATATACTAGCGGGAGGGCGAACACCGGGGAGCTGTTTTTT
TRBD2 few TRBJ2-7 TRBV5-1 CASSLQLAGPYEQYF TGCGCCAGCAGCTTGCAACTAGCGGGCCCCTACGAGCAGTACTTC
- - TRBJ2-3 TRBV24-1 CATKGTEVTDTQYF TGTGCCACCAAGGGGACGGAAGTTACAGATACGCAGTATTTT
- many TRBJ2-5 TRBV7-8 CASNRAQPETQYF TGTGCCAGCAATCGCGCGCAGCCCGAGACCCAGTACTTC
TRBD2 many TRBJ2-7 TRBV12-3/TRBV12-4 CASGLELAGVGQYF TGTGCCAGCGGGCTAGAACTAGCGGGAGTCGGGCAGTACTTC
- many TRBJ1-5 TRBV6-1 CASIRTQNSGQPQHF TGTGCCAGCATACGGACGCAGAACTCAGGTCAGCCCCAGCATTTT
- - TRBJ2-7 TRBV3-2 CASSQGAGGSYEQYF TGTGCCAGCAGCCAAGGGGCGGGAGGATCCTACGAGCAGTACTTC
TRBD2 many TRBJ2-5 TRBV7-8 CASSLAPWTSGLQETQYF TGTGCCAGCAGCTTAGCGCCCTGGACTAGCGGGCTCCAAGAGACCCAGTACTTC